The next 17 T cell receptor beta chains were all read from a single sample in a study of post-analysis software for immune sequencing data. Findings of the study overall: TRBV5-6, TRBV5-1 and TRBV20-1 belonged to a set of roughly 5 TRBV segments that were more frequent in patients than controls.

No antigen has been assigned to these receptors. Unique molecular identifiers were built into the TCR beta cDNA libraries. One entry per CDR3 protein results from TCRdb running MiXCR on the PCR reads. The repertoire has under 900,000 distinct CDR3 sequences, 53% of them found once; the top ten carry approximately 4.4%. The sequenced sample was blood. Every receptor here comes from a girl aged 5-17 years with multiple sclerosis.

The chain combines TRBV12-3 or TRBV12-4 with TRBJ2-1, with D uncertain. CDR3 length: 16 residues. The V and J ends lost 3 bases and 0 bases respectively, with 12 bases between them. The CDR3 spells CASSFPPGPSYNEQFF. In DNA, the CDR3 is TGTGCCAGCAGTTTCCCGCCAGGTCCCTCCTACAATGAGCAGTTCTTC.

This chain links TRBV10-3 with TRBJ1-1; TRBD1 matches at 10 bases. Per the germline V gene, CDR1 is ENHRY and CDR2 is SYGVKD. The CDR3 runs 13 residues. Unmatched junction bases numbered 10, after V lost 6 bases and J lost 12 bases. The CDR3, as DNA: TGTGCCATCAGCGCCGACAGGGGGCTGGAAACTTTCTTT. Amino acids: CAISADRGLETFF.

J is TRBJ1-1 and V is TRBV20-1; D gene unclear. The V end lost 6 bases, the J end lost 8 bases, and 10 bases lay between the germline ends. Germline V lookup: CDR1 DFQATT, CDR2 SNEGSKA (reference sequence). The CDR3 spans 10 residues. The CDR3 protein is CSAEREEAFF. The CDR3 bases are TGCAGTGCAGAGAGGGAAGAAGCTTTCTTT.

This clonotype has only a few counts. The V and J genes are TRBV18 and TRBJ2-1; 8 positions match TRBD1. CDR3 length: 17 amino acids. The V gene end was trimmed by 0 bases and the J gene end by 6 bases; junction bases not matched to a gene: 10. CDR1 and CDR2 (germline): KGHSH, LQKENI. The CDR3, as DNA: TGTGCCAGCTCACCACCTCAGGGGGCAATTTTGGTCAATGAGCAGTTCTTC. Translating gives CASSPPQGAILVNEQFF.

This clonotype was seen a single time. The V and J genes are TRBV29-1 and TRBJ1-1; no reliable D call. Trimming stripped 4 bases from V and 0 bases from J, with 6 bases between. The germline V gene encodes CDR1 SQVTM and CDR2 ANQGSEA. The CDR3 totals 12 residues. CDR3 residues: CSVGHMNTEAFF. The CDR3 region has the DNA TGCAGCGTTGGGCATATGAACACTGAAGCTTTCTTT.

The genes are TRBV2 and TRBJ2-7, with 7 bases fitting TRBD1. V was clipped by 5 bases and J by 3 bases; unmatched bases: 10. Germline V CDR1 and CDR2: SNHLY, FYNNEI. There are 15 residues in the CDR3. The CDR3 here is CASSPLTGAHYEQYF. CDR3 nucleotides: TGTGCCAGCAGTCCTCTCACAGGGGCGCACTACGAGCAGTACTTC.

This clonotype has a handful of counts. The chain joins TRBV5-1 to TRBJ1-2; TRBD1 might be the D (6 bases). The V end lost 3 bases, the J end lost 2 bases, and 8 bases lay between the germline ends. The V gene's germline CDR1 is SGHRS and CDR2 YFSETQ. The CDR3 has 13 residues. The CDR3 spells CASSYRVNYGYTF. The DNA for the CDR3 is TGCGCCAGCAGCTACAGGGTGAACTATGGCTACACCTTC.

A remark on this clonotype: A read error may produce the germline difference seen at one junction end. The CDR3 region is CAGSLGRQGDYSYEQYF. The CDR3 DNA sequence: TGTGCCGGCAGTTTAGGTCGGCAAGGAGACTACTCCTACGAGCAGTACTTC. The J gene is TRBJ2-7, the V gene TRBV12-3 or TRBV12-4; tentative D call: TRBD2 (5 bases). This CDR3 is built from 17 residues.

J is TRBJ2-1 and V is TRBV5-5, with 11 nucleotides matching TRBD2. This CDR3 has 13 amino acids. Per the germline V gene, CDR1 is SGHKS and CDR2 is YYEKEE (reference sequence). J was trimmed by 14 bases and V by 0 bases; bases with no gene match: 4. The CDR3: CASSLDDSGREFF. The CDR3 DNA follows: TGTGCCAGCAGCTTGGATGATAGCGGGAGGGAGTTCTTC. Drawing the rest from reference TRBV5-5 and TRBJ2-1, the complete variable domain is DAGVTQSPTHLIKTRGQQVTLRCSPISGHKSVSWYQQVLGQGPQFIFQYYEKEERGRGNFPDRFSARQFPNYSSELNVNALLLGDSALYLCASSLDDSGREFFGPGTRLTVL.

This clonotype has a handful of counts. The chain couples TRBV5-6 to TRBJ2-4, with a tentative D call TRBD2 (6 bases). The J call may be in error: the DNA end matches TRBJ2-7 better. The CDR3 contains 16 residues. From germline, CDR1 is SGHDT and CDR2 YYEEEE. The CDR3: CASSLGGTSLDYEQYF. CDR3 nucleotides: TGTGCCAGCAGCTTGGGTGGAACTAGCCTGGACTACGAGCAGTACTTC.

J is TRBJ2-4 and V is TRBV20-1; D unclear. CDR1 and CDR2 from the germline V gene are DFQATT and SNEGSKA (reference sequence). This CDR3 has 13 residues. V gave up 5 bases and J gave up 3 bases, with 11 bases separating them. Here the CDR3 DNA reads TGCAGTGCTTCCATATCTGTCAAAAACATTCAGTACTTC. The encoded protein is CSASISVKNIQYF.

This clonotype was observed a single time. The chain uses TRBV2 and TRBJ2-1, with TRBD2 matching over 8 bases. V shed 6 bases, J shed 4 bases, and the junction held 8 bases outside the gene matches. Germline V gene data show CDR1 as SNHLY and CDR2 as FYNNEI. The CDR3 runs to 15 residues. The CDR3 protein is CASRTGGWGYNEQFF. The CDR3 DNA reads TGTGCCAGCAGGACGGGGGGGTGGGGGTACAATGAGCAGTTCTTC.

The rearrangement links TRBV7-2 to TRBJ1-5; TRBD1 is a possible D gene (5 bases). V was trimmed by 5 bases and J by 2 bases, leaving 13 bases between them. Germline V gene lookup returns CDR1 SGHTA and CDR2 FQGNSA. This CDR3 has 15 amino acids. The CDR3 protein is CASSLRDGGNQPQHF. In DNA form, the CDR3 reads TGTGCCAGCAGCCTCCGGGACGGCGGCAATCAGCCCCAGCATTTT.

The chain employs TRBV12-5 and TRBJ1-2, with D maybe TRBD1 (6 bases). The germline V and J ends were trimmed by 0 bases and 8 bases, with 10 bases remaining between them. Germline V CDR1 and CDR2: LGHNT, FRNRAP. The CDR3 is 13 amino acids. CDR3 bases: TGTGCTAGTGGTTTGGTAACAGGGTCCGGCTACACCTTC. Its translation is CASGLVTGSGYTF.

This clonotype was recorded only once. V usage is TRBV29-1 and J usage is TRBJ1-2, with 8 nucleotides matching TRBD1. This CDR3 is 18 amino acids long. Germline V gives CDR1 SQVTM, CDR2 ANQGSEA. V gave up 2 bases and J gave up 8 bases; unmatched junction bases: 22. The CDR3 nucleotides are TGCAGCGTTGAACCAATTCCCCCGAACGCAGGGGGCGCTTCGGGCTACACCTTC. This encodes CSVEPIPPNAGGASGYTF.

The rearrangement joins TRBV27 to TRBJ1-5, with D tentatively TRBD1 (6 bases). Germline V gene sequence: CDR1 MNHEY, CDR2 SMNVEV (reference sequence). This CDR3 is 17 amino acids long. Trimming took off 3 bases at V and 7 bases at J, with 22 bases between the two ends. The CDR3 sequence is CASSFRPPGALRQPQHF. CDR3 DNA: TGTGCCAGCAGTTTCCGGCCCCCGGGGGCCCTCAGACAGCCCCAGCATTTT.

This clonotype was observed a few times. This CDR3 reads CASRQTNQPQHF. DNA for the CDR3: TGTGCCAGCAGACAAACCAATCAGCCCCAGCATTTT. The rearrangement links TRBV2 to TRBJ1-5; D is undetermined. Trimming pared 6 bases from V and 3 bases from J, leaving 6 bases between. The CDR3 is 12 amino acids. Germline V lookup: CDR1 SNHLY, CDR2 FYNNEI.